The 9 T cell receptor beta chains reported below all come from one sample, sequenced in a study of blood T cells in healthy people across ages. A second 7 to 11 cycle PCR used barcoded and J-beta primers. TCRdb re-derived calls from the 5' RACE reads in MiXCR, one entry per CDR3 protein. The table includes about 1.6 million distinct CDR3 sequences, 30% to 35% detected once. The specimen sequenced was blood. The receptors come from a woman in her 30s in good health.

In regard to this clonotype: One end of the junction fails to match germline, which may point to a read error. CDR3 amino acids: CASSPGGGTSSEQYF. CDR3 nucleotide sequence: TGTGCCAGCTCACCAGGCGGGGGGACCTCCTCCGAGCAGTACTTC. V and J are TRBV18 and TRBJ2-4, with TRBD2 identical over 8 bases. The assigned J gene may be wrong: the sequence end matches TRBJ2-7 better. This CDR3 is 15 amino acids long. Looked up from germline, CDR1 is KGHSH and CDR2 is LQKENI.

This clonotype was observed a single time. The chain joins TRBV4-1 to TRBJ2-5; 7 nucleotides match TRBD2. The CDR3 is 16 residues long. V lost 1 base, J lost 4 bases, and 9 bases stayed unmatched. Germline V gene data show CDR1 as MGHRA and CDR2 as YSYEKL. The DNA of the CDR3 is TGCGCCAGCAGCCAAGGCGGACTAGTGGGGACAGAGACCCAGTACTTC. Translating gives CASSQGGLVGTETQYF.

This clonotype was picked up a small number of times. V usage is TRBV30 and J usage is TRBJ2-5; D could derive from TRBD1 or TRBD2 (6 bases each). Germline V gene sequence: CDR1 GTSNPN, CDR2 SVGIG (reference sequence). V gave up 4 bases and J gave up 5 bases, with 14 bases separating them. CDR3 length: 13 residues. CDR3 coding DNA: TGTGCCTGGACTGGGGGGCGCCCGGAGACCCAGTACTTC. Translating it yields CAWTGGRPETQYF.

The J gene is TRBJ2-3, the V gene TRBV3-1; D remains unclear. V was clipped by 4 bases and J by 0 bases, with 14 bases between them. The V gene's germline CDR1 is LGHDT and CDR2 YNNKEL (reference sequence). The CDR3 has 16 amino acids. The CDR3 DNA follows: TGTGCCAGCAGCCCCGGTCGGCTGAGTAGCACAGATACGCAGTATTTT. This translates into CASSPGRLSSTDTQYF.

There are many counts of this clonotype. This sequence joins TRBV15 and TRBJ2-5, with a possible D match to TRBD2 (6 bases). Trimming cost V 5 bases and J 5 bases, with 6 bases left between them. The CDR3 consists of 11 residues. Looked up from germline, CDR1 is LNHNV and CDR2 is YYDKDF (reference sequence). The CDR3 sequence: CATSGGETQYF. The CDR3 DNA reads as TGTGCCACCAGCGGGGGGGAGACCCAGTACTTC.

In its sample, this clonotype was seen a few times. This chain connects TRBV10-3 to TRBJ2-1, with D possibly being TRBD1 or TRBD2 (5 bases each). The V end lost 6 bases, the J end lost 5 bases, and 11 bases lay between the germline ends. The CDR3 has 13 amino acids. CDR1 and CDR2 from the germline V gene are ENHRY and SYGVKD. The CDR3 reads CAIRRGPDNEQFF. Written as DNA, the CDR3 is TGTGCCATCAGACGGGGACCCGACAATGAGCAGTTCTTC.

As regards this clonotype: The junction differs from germline at one of its ends, possibly a read error. In DNA, the CDR3 is TGCGCCGGCAGCTTACTAGGGATGAACACTGAAGCTTTCTTT. Encoded protein: CAGSLLGMNTEAFF. The V gene is TRBV5-1, the J gene TRBJ1-1; D unclear. CDR1 and CDR2 (germline): SGHRS, YFSETQ. The length of the CDR3 is 14 residues.

In regard to this clonotype: A much larger clone differs by one base, so this may be a read error. V and J are TRBV12-3 or TRBV12-4 and TRBJ2-5, with D maybe TRBD1 (7 bases). The CDR3 has 13 amino acids. V lost 6 bases and J 4 bases, leaving 12 bases between the germline ends. The CDR3 spells CASRSGGRETQYF. In nucleotides, the CDR3 is TGTGCCAGCAGGTCAGGGGGGAGAGAGACCCAGTACTTC.

A few counts support this clonotype. The J gene is TRBJ2-3, the V gene TRBV13; perhaps TRBD2 as D (5 bases). Per the germline V gene, CDR1 is PRHDT and CDR2 is FYEKMQ (reference sequence). V was cut by 1 base and J by 6 bases, with 17 bases left in between. The CDR3 is 16 residues long. CDR3 nucleotides: TGTGCCAGCAGCTTAGTTTACCCAGAGGGTACGGATACGCAGTATTTT. It encodes CASSLVYPEGTDTQYF. The full variable domain, rest sourced from reference TRBV13 and TRBJ2-3, is AAGVIQSPRHLIKEKRETATLKCYPIPRHDTVYWYQQGPGQDPQFLISFYEKMQSDKGSIPDRFSAQQFSDYHSELNMSSLELGDSALYFCASSLVYPEGTDTQYFGPGTRLTVL.